Each of the 16 T cell receptor beta chains below was sequenced from the same sample in a study of control samples from healthy donors and cancer patients. Data came from immunoSEQ multiplex PCR; TCRdb stores just in-frame clones and leaves some out. The repertoire includes some 150,000 clones, roughly 93% of them detected once, and around 2.5% sits in the top ten. The specimen sequenced was blood. These receptors originate from a man between 50 and 59 years old in good health.

The rearrangement links TRBV24-1 to TRBJ2-5; the match to TRBD2 covers 8 bases. Germline assignment: CDR1 KGHDR and CDR2 SFDVKD. V gave up 0 bases and J gave up 4 bases; unmatched junction bases: 15. There are 19 residues in the CDR3. This CDR3 reads CATSDLRVEAGVSGETQYF. DNA for the CDR3: TGTGCCACCAGTGATTTGAGGGTCGAAGCGGGAGTTTCGGGAGAGACCCAGTACTTC.

This clone is a singleton in its sample. The chain recombines TRBV24-1 with TRBJ1-2, with D hard to call. Trimming took off 5 bases at V and 7 bases at J, with 13 bases between the two ends. The CDR3 has 13 residues. The germline V gene has CDR1 KGHDR and CDR2 SFDVKD. CDR3 nucleotides: TGTGCCACCAGTGCGGAGGGCTTTCGTGGCTACACCTTC. It encodes CATSAEGFRGYTF.

CDR3 DNA sequence: TGTGCCAGCAGCAGACGACTCCGGGCAGGGGGTCTAGAGACCCAGTACTTC. It encodes CASSRRLRAGGLETQYF. This chain joins TRBV11-2 and TRBJ2-5, with 7 bases that match TRBD1. The length of the CDR3 is 17 residues. With V trimmed by 5 bases and J by 4 bases, 16 bases remained unmatched. CDR1 and CDR2 from the germline V gene are SGHAT and FQNNGV.

The rearrangement uses TRBV19 and TRBJ1-1; 7 bases are shared with TRBD1. Unmatched junction bases numbered 8, after V lost 7 bases and J lost 6 bases. The CDR3 runs 13 residues. Germline CDR1 LNHDA, CDR2 SQIVND (reference sequence). The CDR3 bases are TGTGCCAGTACGGACAGGCAAGGGGCTGAAGCTTTCTTT. This translates into CASTDRQGAEAFF.

This clone was seen once. The rearrangement uses TRBV28 and TRBJ1-1; D uncertain. Germline lookup yields CDR1 MDHEN and CDR2 SYDVKM. CDR3 size: 14 residues. V lost 8 bases and J lost 4, with 17 bases in between. The CDR3 DNA reads TGTGCCAGCTCCAAAAACGGGTGGGGCACTGAAGCTTTCTTT. Protein: CASSKNGWGTEAFF.

V and J are TRBV3-1 (or the pseudogene TRBV3-2) and TRBJ1-6, with D possibly matching TRBD1 (5 bases). V lost 4 bases, J lost 5 bases, and 9 bases lay in between. The germline V gene encodes CDR1 LGHDT and CDR2 YNNKEL (reference sequence). The CDR3 consists of 14 residues. The CDR3 sequence: CASSLGTDNSPLHF. The CDR3, as DNA: TGTGCCAGCAGCCTCGGGACCGATAATTCACCCCTCCACTTT.

The rearrangement links TRBV7-9 to TRBJ1-1, with no clear D. Germline V gene sequence: CDR1 SEHNR, CDR2 FQNEAQ (reference sequence). The CDR3 has 16 amino acids. V was pared by 5 bases and J by 5 bases, with 21 bases between. This CDR3 reads CASSPSGLGPGTEAFF. The CDR3 DNA sequence: TGTGCCAGCAGCCCATCAGGACTAGGCCCCGGGACTGAAGCTTTCTTT.

This sequence joins TRBV14 and TRBJ2-2; either TRBD1 or TRBD2 may fit D (5 bases each). Germline V gene lookup returns CDR1 SGHDN and CDR2 FVKESK. Deletions cut 0 bases from V and 1 base from J, with 9 bases between. The CDR3 is made up of 16 amino acids. CDR3 residues: CASSQDRGWNTGELFF. The CDR3 region has the DNA TGTGCCAGCAGCCAAGATCGGGGCTGGAACACCGGGGAGCTGTTTTTT.

The chain recombines TRBV27 with TRBJ1-2; possible D gene TRBD1, 5 bases. Germline lookup yields CDR1 MNHEY and CDR2 SMNVEV (reference sequence). V dropped 6 bases and J dropped 4 bases, with 15 bases sitting between them. CDR3 length equals 14 residues. The CDR3 region is CASSLGGEVYGYTF. CDR3 coding DNA: TGTGCCAGCAGCCTCGGGGGGGAGGTCTATGGCTACACCTTC.

This clone was seen just once. The genes are TRBV11-2 and TRBJ2-1, with 11 bases that match TRBD2. V trimming: 3 bases; J trimming: 9 bases; junction bases outside the gene matches: 4. CDR1 and CDR2 (germline): SGHAT, FQNNGV. The CDR3 has 14 residues. The CDR3 region has the DNA TGTGCCAGCAGCTTGATTAGCGGGAGGGGTGAGCAGTTCTTC. Its translation: CASSLISGRGEQFF.

The chain joins TRBV24-1 to TRBJ2-7; TRBD2 aligns across 10 bases. V gave up 4 bases and J gave up 5 bases; unmatched junction bases: 7. This CDR3 is built from 15 residues. Per germline, CDR1 KGHDR and CDR2 SFDVKD. CDR3 loop: CATSEGLAGVHEQYF. The DNA for the CDR3 is TGTGCCACCAGTGAAGGTCTAGCGGGAGTTCACGAGCAGTACTTC.

The chain uses TRBV2 and TRBJ1-4, with D unresolved. Trimming stripped 2 bases from V and 5 bases from J, with 9 bases between. CDR3 length equals 14 residues. The germline V gene encodes CDR1 SNHLY and CDR2 FYNNEI. This chain's CDR3 is CASSEQGFNEKLFF. The DNA for the CDR3 is TGTGCCAGCAGTGAACAAGGGTTCAATGAAAAACTGTTTTTT.

This chain's CDR3 is CASSPRTLSTDTQYF. As DNA, the CDR3 is TGTGCCAGCAGCCCGCGGACATTAAGCACAGATACGCAGTATTTT. The rearrangement links TRBV9 to TRBJ2-3; D is perhaps TRBD1 (5 bases). The germline V gene has CDR1 SGDLS and CDR2 YYNGEE. V lost 4 bases, J lost 0 bases, and 12 bases lay in between. The CDR3 sequence is 15 residues long.

This sequence joins TRBV21-1 and TRBJ2-2; the table's D call, TRBD2, was not checked against the DNA. TRBV21-1 represents a pseudogene. The CDR3 covers 17 residues. The CDR3 DNA reads as TGTGCCAGCAGCAAAGTTAGCGGACCAGCGTTCACCGGGGAGCTGTTTTTT. Protein product: CASSKVSGPAFTGELFF.

The rearrangement uses TRBV28 and TRBJ2-1; D uncertain. The ends were cut back, 3 bases at V and 13 bases at J, with 13 bases in the middle. Looked up from germline, CDR1 is MDHEN and CDR2 is SYDVKM. The CDR3 contains 12 residues. DNA for the CDR3: TGTGCCAGCAGTTTGACGGCACGAAGTCAGTTCTTC. Protein: CASSLTARSQFF.

The J gene is TRBJ2-6, the V gene TRBV25-1, with a possible D match to TRBD1 (5 bases). Germline-derived CDR1 and CDR2 are MGHDK and SYGVNS. V lost 1 base to trimming and J lost 4 bases, with 8 bases between them. There are 15 residues in the CDR3. CDR3 amino acids: CASSESGRGANVLTF. In DNA form, the CDR3 reads TGTGCCAGCAGTGAATCAGGGCGCGGGGCCAACGTCCTGACTTTC.